Shown below are 16 T cell receptor beta chains from a single sample sequenced in a study of cytomegalovirus exposure and HLA in healthy donors. A multiplex PCR was run with 60 Vbeta primers and 13 Jbeta primers. Data came from immunoSEQ multiplex PCR; TCRdb stores just in-frame clones and leaves some out. The table lists about 120,000 clones, about 80% of them singletons, with approximately 10% in the top ten. The sample taken for sequencing was PBMCs. The receptors were sampled from a man aged 25-45 years in good health and CMV-seropositive.

The J gene is TRBJ2-5, the V gene TRBV6-1; a weak D match, TRBD1 (5 bases). The V gene lost 7 bases and the J gene lost 2 bases, with 14 bases spanning the gap. This CDR3 comprises 14 residues. The germline V gene has CDR1 MNHNS and CDR2 SASEGT. The CDR3 coding sequence is TGTGCCAGCACCTTCGCAGGGAAGCAAGAGACCCAGTACTTC. This sequence encodes CASTFAGKQETQYF.

This clone occurred once. The CDR3 protein is CASSQHTRTQYF. CDR3 coding DNA: TGTGCCAGCAGCCAACATACCAGGACCCAGTACTTC. This sequence joins TRBV14 and TRBJ2-5; D is unclear. V lost 2 bases to trimming and J lost 7 bases, with 8 bases between them. The V gene's germline CDR1 is SGHDN and CDR2 FVKESK. The CDR3 sequence is 12 residues long.

Only one count was recorded for this clone. V usage is TRBV7-3 and J usage is TRBJ2-3; 8 bases map to TRBD1. The trim removed 1 base at V and 1 base at J, leaving 7 bases unmatched. Germline CDR1 reads SGHTA; CDR2 reads FQGTGA. The CDR3 is 17 residues long. CDR3 sequence: CASSLNSPGQGTDTQYF. In DNA, the CDR3 is TGTGCCAGCAGCTTAAATTCACCGGGACAGGGCACAGATACGCAGTATTTT.

The chain recombines TRBV6-5 with TRBJ1-1; D is possibly TRBD1 (6 bases). The CDR3 consists of 14 residues. V lost 7 bases and J lost 2, with 14 bases in between. The germline gives CDR1 MNHEY, CDR2 SVGAGI. CDR3 loop: CASIPPGVNTEAFF. As DNA, the CDR3 is TGTGCCAGCATCCCACCAGGGGTAAACACTGAAGCTTTCTTT.

This clone turned up a few times. The CDR3 DNA reads as TGTGCCAGCAGAGACCCGGGACATGGGCACGAGCAGTACTTC. Amino acids: CASRDPGHGHEQYF. The chain links TRBV6-6 to TRBJ2-7; TRBD1 might be the D (6 bases). CDR1 and CDR2 (germline): MNHNY, SVGAGI (reference sequence). V was clipped by 6 bases and J by 5 bases, with 17 bases between them. The CDR3 covers 14 residues.

This chain uses TRBV10-2 with TRBJ2-7; the D gene is possibly TRBD1 (6 bases). Germline CDR1 is WSHSY and CDR2 is SAAADI. Deletions cut 5 bases from V and 4 bases from J, with 6 bases between. The CDR3 has 11 amino acids. The CDR3: CASSTGYEQYF. The CDR3 region has the DNA TGCGCCAGCAGTACAGGGTACGAGCAGTACTTC.

The J gene is TRBJ2-5, the V gene TRBV2, with 10 bases aligning to TRBD2. CDR3 length: 15 amino acids. CDR1 is SNHLY and CDR2 is FYNNEI in the germline V gene. V trimming: 7 bases; J trimming: 1 base; junction bases outside the gene matches: 6. CDR3 residues: CASNLAGGFQETQYF. In nucleotides, the CDR3 is TGTGCCAGCAACTTAGCGGGGGGCTTCCAAGAGACCCAGTACTTC.

The J gene is TRBJ2-3, the V gene TRBV7-3; perhaps TRBD2 as D (5 bases). The CDR3 loop spans 13 amino acids. The V gene's germline CDR1 is SGHTA and CDR2 FQGTGA. Deletions cut 4 bases from V and 3 bases from J, with 8 bases between. The CDR3 is CASSYTGTDTQYF. In nucleotides, the CDR3 is TGTGCCAGCAGCTACACGGGGACAGATACGCAGTATTTT.

The chain recombines TRBV5-1 with TRBJ1-1, with D tentatively TRBD1 (6 bases). The CDR3 runs 15 residues. Germline CDR1 SGHRS, CDR2 YFSETQ. V dropped 0 bases and J dropped 4 bases, with 13 bases sitting between them. The CDR3 region is CASSLVATGGTEAFF. CDR3 DNA sequence: TGCGCCAGCAGCTTGGTGGCGACAGGAGGCACTGAAGCTTTCTTT.

This sequence joins TRBV7-8 and TRBJ2-4; 7 positions agree with TRBD1. In germline, CDR1 is SGHVS, CDR2 FQNEAQ. With 2 bases clipped from V and 3 bases from J, the junction kept 13 bases outside the gene matches. The CDR3 extends over 18 amino acids. The CDR3 DNA reads TGTGCCAGCAGCTTACGGGCCGACAGGGCCGACATCAAAAACATTCAGTACTTC. Its protein product is CASSLRADRADIKNIQYF.

This chain connects TRBV6-5 to TRBJ2-7; 8 positions agree with TRBD2. V gave up 4 bases and J gave up 5 bases; unmatched junction bases: 4. Germline V gives CDR1 MNHEY, CDR2 SVGAGI. The CDR3 runs 13 residues. The CDR3 DNA is TGTGCCAGCAGTTTCTCGGGGGGGGACGAGCAGTACTTC. It is translated as CASSFSGGDEQYF.

The chain carries TRBV6-1 and TRBJ2-2, with a weak D call TRBD2 (6 bases). Trimming removed 0 bases from V and 8 bases from J, with 13 bases in between. This CDR3 has 15 amino acids. Per the germline V gene, CDR1 is MNHNS and CDR2 is SASEGT. The CDR3 sequence: CASSEARRGAGELFF. CDR3 coding DNA: TGTGCCAGCAGTGAAGCGCGGAGGGGTGCTGGGGAGCTGTTTTTT.

This clone was seen a handful of times. The rearrangement links TRBV18 to TRBJ1-2, with D tentatively TRBD1 (5 bases). The V and J ends lost 3 bases and 4 bases respectively, with 12 bases between them. Germline V gene data show CDR1 as KGHSH and CDR2 as LQKENI. The CDR3 is made up of 14 amino acids. Here the CDR3 DNA reads TGTGCCAGCTCACCCGCGGGACGGCTCTATGGCTACACCTTC. The encoded protein is CASSPAGRLYGYTF.

The J gene is TRBJ2-5, the V gene TRBV28, with 13 bases matching TRBD2. The CDR3 extends over 18 amino acids. J was trimmed by 0 bases and V by 6 bases; bases with no gene match: 10. Germline-derived CDR1 and CDR2 are MDHEN and SYDVKM. Here the CDR3 reads CASSRLAGGFLYQETQYF. As DNA, the CDR3 is TGTGCCAGCAGCCGACTAGCGGGGGGCTTCTTGTACCAAGAGACCCAGTACTTC.

This clone was seen more than once but under ten times. This sequence joins TRBV11-3 and TRBJ2-1, with TRBD1 matching 10 bases. CDR1 is SGHNT and CDR2 is YENEEA in the germline V gene. The CDR3 length is 15 residues. The V gene end was trimmed by 4 bases and the J gene end by 7 bases; junction bases not matched to a gene: 7. The chain's CDR3 is CASSSRTGGGNEQFF. The CDR3, as DNA: TGTGCCAGCAGCTCACGGACAGGGGGAGGGAATGAGCAGTTCTTC.

V is TRBV5-5 and J is TRBJ1-1; tentative D call: TRBD1 (6 bases). With 6 bases removed from V and 2 bases from J, the gap between germline ends came to 14 bases. CDR3 length: 14 residues. The V gene's germline CDR1 is SGHKS and CDR2 YYEKEE (reference sequence). The CDR3 spells CASTPGGRNTEAFF. The CDR3 nucleotides are TGTGCCAGCACCCCCGGGGGGCGAAACACTGAAGCTTTCTTT.